This T cell receptor beta chain came from a study of patients and donors after allogeneic stem cell transplantation. This clonotype was detected only a few times. TCRdb redid the calling of the RT-PCR reads with MiXCR, one entry per CDR3 protein. The table includes about 90,000 distinct CDR3 sequences, roughly 50% detected once. This clonotype originated in a human donor who was either an allogeneic HSCT recipient or a stem cell or donor lymphocyte infusion donor (not recorded which). It is not recorded whose cells these are; they may come from a transplant donor. The sequencing input was blood, either unsorted or a sorted T cell fraction (not recorded which).

In nucleotides, the CDR3 is TGTGCCAGCAGTAAGGGAAGCTACACCTTC. Translating it yields CASSKGSYTF. This chain uses TRBV7-2 with TRBJ1-2; D uncertain. V lost 6 bases and J lost 9, with 8 bases in between. CDR1 is SGHTA and CDR2 is FQGNSA in the germline V gene. The CDR3 has 10 amino acids.